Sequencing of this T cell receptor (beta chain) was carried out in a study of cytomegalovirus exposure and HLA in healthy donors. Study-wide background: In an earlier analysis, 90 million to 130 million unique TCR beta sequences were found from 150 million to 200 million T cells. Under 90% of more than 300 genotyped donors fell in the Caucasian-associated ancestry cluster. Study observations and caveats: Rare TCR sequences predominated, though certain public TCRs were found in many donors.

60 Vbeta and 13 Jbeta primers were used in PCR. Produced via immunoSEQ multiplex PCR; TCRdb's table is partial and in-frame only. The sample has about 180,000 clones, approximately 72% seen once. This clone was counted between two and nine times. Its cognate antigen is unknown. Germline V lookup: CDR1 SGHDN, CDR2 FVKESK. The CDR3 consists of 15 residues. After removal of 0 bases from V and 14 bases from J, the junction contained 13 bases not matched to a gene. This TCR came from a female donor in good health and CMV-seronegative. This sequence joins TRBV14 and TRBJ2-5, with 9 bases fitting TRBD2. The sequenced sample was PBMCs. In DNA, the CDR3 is TGTGCCAGCAGCCAAGATAGTAGCGGGGGCCGTGTGAGATACTTC. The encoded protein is CASSQDSSGGRVRYF.